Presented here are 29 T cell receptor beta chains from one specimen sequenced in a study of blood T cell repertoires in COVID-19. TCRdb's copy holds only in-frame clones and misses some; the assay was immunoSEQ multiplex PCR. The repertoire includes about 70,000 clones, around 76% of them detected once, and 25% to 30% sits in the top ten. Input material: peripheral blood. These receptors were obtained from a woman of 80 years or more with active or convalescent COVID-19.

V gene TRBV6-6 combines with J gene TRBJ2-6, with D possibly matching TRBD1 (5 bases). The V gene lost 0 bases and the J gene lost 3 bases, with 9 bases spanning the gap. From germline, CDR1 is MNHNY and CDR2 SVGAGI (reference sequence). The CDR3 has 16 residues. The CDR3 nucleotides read TGTGCCAGCAGTTACTCGAAAGGGGATGGGGCCAACGTCCTGACTTTC. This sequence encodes CASSYSKGDGANVLTF.

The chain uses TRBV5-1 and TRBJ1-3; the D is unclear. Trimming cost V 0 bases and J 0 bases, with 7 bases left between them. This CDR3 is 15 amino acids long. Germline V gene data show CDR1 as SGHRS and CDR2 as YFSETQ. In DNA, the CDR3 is TGCGCCAGCAGCTTGGGGGCAGACTCTGGAAACACCATATATTTT. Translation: CASSLGADSGNTIYF.

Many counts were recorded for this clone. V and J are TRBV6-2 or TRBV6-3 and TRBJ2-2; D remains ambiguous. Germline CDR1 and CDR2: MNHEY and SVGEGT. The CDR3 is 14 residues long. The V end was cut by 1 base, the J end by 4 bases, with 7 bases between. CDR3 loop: CASSYWQSTGELFF. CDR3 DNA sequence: TGTGCCAGCAGTTACTGGCAGTCCACCGGGGAGCTGTTTTTT.

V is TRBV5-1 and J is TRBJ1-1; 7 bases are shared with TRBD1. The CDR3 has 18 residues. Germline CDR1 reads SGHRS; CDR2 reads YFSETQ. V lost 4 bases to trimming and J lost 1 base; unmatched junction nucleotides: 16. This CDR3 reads CASSTLQGRSIANTEAFF. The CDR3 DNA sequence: TGCGCCAGCAGCACCCTACAGGGGCGTTCCATAGCGAACACTGAAGCTTTCTTT.

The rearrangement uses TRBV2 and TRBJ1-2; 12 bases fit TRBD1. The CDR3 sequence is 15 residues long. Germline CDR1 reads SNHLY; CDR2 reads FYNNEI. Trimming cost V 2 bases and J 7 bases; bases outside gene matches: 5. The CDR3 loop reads CASSERDRGQGGYTF. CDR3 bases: TGTGCCAGCAGTGAACGGGACAGGGGGCAGGGTGGCTACACCTTC.

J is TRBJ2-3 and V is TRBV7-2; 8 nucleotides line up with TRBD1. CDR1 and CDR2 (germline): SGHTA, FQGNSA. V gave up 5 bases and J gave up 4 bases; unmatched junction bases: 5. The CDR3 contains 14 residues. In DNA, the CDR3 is TGTGCCAGCAGCCCAGGGGGCGGGGCAGATACGCAGTATTTT. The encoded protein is CASSPGGGADTQYF.

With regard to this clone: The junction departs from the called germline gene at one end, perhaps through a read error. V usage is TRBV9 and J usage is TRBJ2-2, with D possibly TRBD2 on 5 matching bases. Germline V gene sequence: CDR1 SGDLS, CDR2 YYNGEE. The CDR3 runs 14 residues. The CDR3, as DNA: TGTGTCAGCAGCCTAAACGGGGACACCGGGGAGCTGTTTTTT. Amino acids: CVSSLNGDTGELFF.

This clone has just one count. CDR3 coding DNA: TGCGCCAGCAGCTTGGGTTCAGGCGCACTCTCCTACGAGCAGTACTTC. It encodes CASSLGSGALSYEQYF. The J gene is TRBJ2-7, the V gene TRBV5-1; D remains unclear. The V end lost 0 bases, the J end lost 0 bases, and 13 bases lay between the germline ends. The germline V gene has CDR1 SGHRS and CDR2 YFSETQ. This CDR3 contains 16 residues.

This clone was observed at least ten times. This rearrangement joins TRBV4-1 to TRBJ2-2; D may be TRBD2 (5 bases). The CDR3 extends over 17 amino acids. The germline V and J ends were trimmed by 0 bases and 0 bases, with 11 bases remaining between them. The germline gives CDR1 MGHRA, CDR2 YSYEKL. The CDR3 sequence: CASSQEAAGANTGELFF. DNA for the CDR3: TGCGCCAGCAGCCAAGAAGCGGCAGGAGCGAACACCGGGGAGCTGTTTTTT.

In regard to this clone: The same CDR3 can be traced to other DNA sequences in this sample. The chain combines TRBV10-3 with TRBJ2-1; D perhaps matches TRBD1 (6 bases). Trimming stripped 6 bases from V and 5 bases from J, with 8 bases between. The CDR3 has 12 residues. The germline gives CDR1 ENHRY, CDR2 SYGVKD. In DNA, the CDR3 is TGTGCCATCAGAGGACAGAACAATGAGCAGTTCTTC. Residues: CAIRGQNNEQFF.

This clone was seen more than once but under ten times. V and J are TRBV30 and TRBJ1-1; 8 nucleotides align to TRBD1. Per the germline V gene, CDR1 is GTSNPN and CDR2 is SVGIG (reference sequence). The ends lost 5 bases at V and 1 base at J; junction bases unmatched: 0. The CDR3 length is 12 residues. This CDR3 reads CAWGTGNTEAFF. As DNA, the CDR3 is TGTGCCTGGGGGACAGGGAACACTGAAGCTTTCTTT.

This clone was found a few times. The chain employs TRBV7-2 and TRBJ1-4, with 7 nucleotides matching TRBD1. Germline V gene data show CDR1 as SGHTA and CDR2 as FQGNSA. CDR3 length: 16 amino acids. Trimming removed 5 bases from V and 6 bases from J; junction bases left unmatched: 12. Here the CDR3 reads CASSAHSGTVDEKLFF. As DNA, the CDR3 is TGTGCCAGCAGCGCGCACTCCGGGACAGTTGATGAAAAACTGTTTTTT.

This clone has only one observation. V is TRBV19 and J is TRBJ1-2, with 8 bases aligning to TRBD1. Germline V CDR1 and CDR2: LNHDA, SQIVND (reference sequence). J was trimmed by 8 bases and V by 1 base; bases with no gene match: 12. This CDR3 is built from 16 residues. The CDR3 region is CASSIAQGAPVEGYTF. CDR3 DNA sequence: TGTGCCAGTAGTATAGCTCAGGGGGCCCCGGTAGAGGGCTACACCTTC.

CDR3 residues: CSVRQGEINQPQHF. As DNA, the CDR3 is TGCAGCGTCCGACAAGGGGAAATCAATCAGCCCCAGCATTTT. This chain uses TRBV29-1 with TRBJ1-5, with D perhaps TRBD1 (5 bases). The CDR3 has 14 residues. V was pared by 6 bases and J by 3 bases, with 15 bases between. The germline V gene encodes CDR1 SQVTM and CDR2 ANQGSEA.

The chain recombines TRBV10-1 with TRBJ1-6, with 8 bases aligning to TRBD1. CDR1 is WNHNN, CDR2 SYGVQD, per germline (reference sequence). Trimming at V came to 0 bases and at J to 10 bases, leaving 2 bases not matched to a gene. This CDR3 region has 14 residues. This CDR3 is CASSESGTGSPLHF. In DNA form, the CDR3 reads TGCGCCAGCAGTGAGTCTGGGACAGGCTCACCCCTCCACTTT.

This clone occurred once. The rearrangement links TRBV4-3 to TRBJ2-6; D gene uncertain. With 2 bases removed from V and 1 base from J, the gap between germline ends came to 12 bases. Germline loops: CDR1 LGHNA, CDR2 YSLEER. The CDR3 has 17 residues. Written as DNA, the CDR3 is TGCGCCAGCAGCCAATCCCCCCAGGCTTCTGGGGCCAACGTCCTGACTTTC. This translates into CASSQSPQASGANVLTF.

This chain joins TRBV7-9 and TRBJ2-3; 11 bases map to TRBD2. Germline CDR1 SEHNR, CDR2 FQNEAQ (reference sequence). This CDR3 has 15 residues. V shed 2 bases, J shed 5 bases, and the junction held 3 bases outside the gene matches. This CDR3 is CASSLSLAGGDTQYF. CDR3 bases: TGTGCCAGCAGCTTAAGCCTAGCGGGGGGAGATACGCAGTATTTT.

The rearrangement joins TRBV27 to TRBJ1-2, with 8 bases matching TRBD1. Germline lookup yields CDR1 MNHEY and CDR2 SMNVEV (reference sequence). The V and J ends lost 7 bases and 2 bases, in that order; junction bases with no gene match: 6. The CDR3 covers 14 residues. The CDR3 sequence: CASMEAGGNYGYTF. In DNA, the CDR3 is TGTGCCAGCATGGAGGCAGGGGGCAACTATGGCTACACCTTC.

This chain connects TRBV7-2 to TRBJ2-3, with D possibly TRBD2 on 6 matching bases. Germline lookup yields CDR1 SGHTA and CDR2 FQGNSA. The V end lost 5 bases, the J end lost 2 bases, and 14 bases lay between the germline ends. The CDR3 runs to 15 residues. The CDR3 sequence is CASSLKRAYTDTQYF. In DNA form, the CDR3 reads TGTGCCAGCAGCCTAAAGCGGGCTTACACAGATACGCAGTATTTT.

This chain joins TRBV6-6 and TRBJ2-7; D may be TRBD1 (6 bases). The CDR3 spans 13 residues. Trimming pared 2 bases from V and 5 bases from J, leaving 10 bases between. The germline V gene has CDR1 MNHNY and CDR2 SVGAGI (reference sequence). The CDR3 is CASSYPTGNEQYF. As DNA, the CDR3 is TGTGCCAGCAGTTACCCCACAGGGAACGAGCAGTACTTC.

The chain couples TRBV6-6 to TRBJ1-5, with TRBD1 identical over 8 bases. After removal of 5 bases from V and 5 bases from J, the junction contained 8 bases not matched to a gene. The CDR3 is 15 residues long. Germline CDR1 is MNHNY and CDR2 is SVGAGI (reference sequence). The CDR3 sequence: CASSGGTGNYQPQHF. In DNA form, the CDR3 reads TGTGCCAGCAGTGGGGGGACAGGTAATTATCAGCCCCAGCATTTT.

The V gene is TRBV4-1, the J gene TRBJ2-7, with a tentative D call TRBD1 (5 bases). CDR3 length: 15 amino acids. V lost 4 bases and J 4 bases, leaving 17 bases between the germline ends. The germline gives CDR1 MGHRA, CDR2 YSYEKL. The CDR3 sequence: CASSREYVTAYEQYF. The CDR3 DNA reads TGCGCCAGCAGCCGAGAATATGTGACAGCATACGAGCAGTACTTC.

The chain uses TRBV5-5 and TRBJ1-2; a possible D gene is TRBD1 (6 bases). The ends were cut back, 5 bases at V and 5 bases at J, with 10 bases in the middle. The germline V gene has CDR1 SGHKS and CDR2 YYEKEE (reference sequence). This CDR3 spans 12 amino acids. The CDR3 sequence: CASRTQGYGYTF. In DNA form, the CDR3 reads TGTGCCAGCAGAACACAGGGATATGGCTACACCTTC.

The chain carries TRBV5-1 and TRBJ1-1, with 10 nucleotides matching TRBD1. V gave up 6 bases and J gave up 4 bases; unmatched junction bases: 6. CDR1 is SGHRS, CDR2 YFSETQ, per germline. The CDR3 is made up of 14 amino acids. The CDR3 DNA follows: TGCGCCAGCAACGAGGGACAGGGGTTCACTGAAGCTTTCTTT. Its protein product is CASNEGQGFTEAFF.

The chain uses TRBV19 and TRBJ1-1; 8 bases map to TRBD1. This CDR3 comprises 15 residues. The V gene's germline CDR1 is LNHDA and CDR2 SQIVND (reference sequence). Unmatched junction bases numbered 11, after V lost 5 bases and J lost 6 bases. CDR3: CASSAPRQGRAEAFF. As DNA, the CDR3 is TGTGCCAGTAGTGCCCCCCGACAGGGGAGGGCTGAAGCTTTCTTT.

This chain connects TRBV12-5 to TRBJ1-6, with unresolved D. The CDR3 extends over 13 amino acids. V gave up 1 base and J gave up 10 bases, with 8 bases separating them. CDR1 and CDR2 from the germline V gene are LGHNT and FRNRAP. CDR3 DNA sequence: TGTGCTAGTGGTTTGGGACTGGAGTCACCCCTCCACTTT. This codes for CASGLGLESPLHF. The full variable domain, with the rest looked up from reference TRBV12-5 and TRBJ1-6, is DARVTQTPRHKVTEMGQEVTMRCQPILGHNTVFWYRQTMMQGLELLAYFRNRAPLDDSGMPKDRFSAEMPDATLATLKIQPSEPRDSAVYFCASGLGLESPLHFGNGTRLTVT.

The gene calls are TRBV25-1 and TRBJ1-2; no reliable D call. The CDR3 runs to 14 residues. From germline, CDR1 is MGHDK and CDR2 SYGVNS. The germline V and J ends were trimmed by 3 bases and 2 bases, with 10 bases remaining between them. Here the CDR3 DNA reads TGTGCCAGCAGTGACTCCAGGCCGAACTATGGCTACACCTTC. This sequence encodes CASSDSRPNYGYTF.

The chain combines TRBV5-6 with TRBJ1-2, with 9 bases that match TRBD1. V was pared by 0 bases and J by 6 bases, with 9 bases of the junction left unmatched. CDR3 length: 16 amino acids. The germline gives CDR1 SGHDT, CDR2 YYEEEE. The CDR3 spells CASSLEQGAVSDGYTF. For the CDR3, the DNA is TGTGCCAGCAGCTTGGAACAGGGGGCGGTTTCGGATGGCTACACCTTC.

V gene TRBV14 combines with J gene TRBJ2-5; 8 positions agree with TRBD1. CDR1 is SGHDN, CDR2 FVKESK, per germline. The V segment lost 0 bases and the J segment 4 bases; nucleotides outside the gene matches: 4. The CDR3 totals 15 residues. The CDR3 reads CASSQDQGAAETQYF. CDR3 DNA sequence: TGTGCCAGCAGCCAAGATCAGGGGGCGGCAGAGACCCAGTACTTC.